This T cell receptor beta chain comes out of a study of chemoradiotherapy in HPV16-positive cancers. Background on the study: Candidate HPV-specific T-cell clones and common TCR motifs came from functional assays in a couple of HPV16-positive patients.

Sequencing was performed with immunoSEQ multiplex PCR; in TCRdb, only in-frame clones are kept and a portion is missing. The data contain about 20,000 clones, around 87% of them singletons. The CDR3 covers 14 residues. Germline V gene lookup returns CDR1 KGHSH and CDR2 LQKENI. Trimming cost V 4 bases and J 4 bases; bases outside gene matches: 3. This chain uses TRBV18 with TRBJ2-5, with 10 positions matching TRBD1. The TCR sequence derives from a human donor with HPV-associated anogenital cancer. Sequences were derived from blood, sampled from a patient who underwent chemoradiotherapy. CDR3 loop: CASSRDRGGETQYF. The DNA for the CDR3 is TGTGCCAGCTCACGGGACAGGGGAGGAGAGACCCAGTACTTC.